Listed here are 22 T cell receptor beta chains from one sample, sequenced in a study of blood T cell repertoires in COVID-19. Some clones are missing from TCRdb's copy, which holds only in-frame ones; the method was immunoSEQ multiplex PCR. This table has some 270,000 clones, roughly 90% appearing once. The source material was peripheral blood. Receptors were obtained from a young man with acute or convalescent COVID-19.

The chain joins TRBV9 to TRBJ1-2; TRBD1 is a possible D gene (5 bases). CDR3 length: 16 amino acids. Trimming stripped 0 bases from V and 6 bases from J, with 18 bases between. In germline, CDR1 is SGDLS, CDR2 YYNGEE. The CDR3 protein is CASSVDPDWGDHGYTF. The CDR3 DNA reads TGTGCCAGCAGCGTAGACCCTGATTGGGGGGACCATGGCTACACCTTC.

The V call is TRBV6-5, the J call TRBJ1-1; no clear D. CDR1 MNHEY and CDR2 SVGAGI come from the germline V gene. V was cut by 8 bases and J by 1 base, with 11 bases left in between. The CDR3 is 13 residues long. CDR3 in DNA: TGTGCCAGCCGCGCGGTACCGAACACTGAAGCTTTCTTT. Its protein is CASRAVPNTEAFF.

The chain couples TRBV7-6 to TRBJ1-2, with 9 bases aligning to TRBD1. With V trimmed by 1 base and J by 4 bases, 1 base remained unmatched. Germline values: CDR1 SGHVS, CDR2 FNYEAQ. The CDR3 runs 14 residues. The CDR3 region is CASSLGTGVYGYTF. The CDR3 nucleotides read TGTGCCAGCAGCTTAGGGACAGGGGTCTATGGCTACACCTTC.

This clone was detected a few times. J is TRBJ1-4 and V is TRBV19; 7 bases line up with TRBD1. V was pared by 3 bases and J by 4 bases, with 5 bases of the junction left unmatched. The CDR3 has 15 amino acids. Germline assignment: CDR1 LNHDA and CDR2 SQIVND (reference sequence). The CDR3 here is CASSMTGQYNEKLFF. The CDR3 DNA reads TGTGCCAGTAGTATGACGGGACAGTATAATGAAAAACTGTTTTTT.

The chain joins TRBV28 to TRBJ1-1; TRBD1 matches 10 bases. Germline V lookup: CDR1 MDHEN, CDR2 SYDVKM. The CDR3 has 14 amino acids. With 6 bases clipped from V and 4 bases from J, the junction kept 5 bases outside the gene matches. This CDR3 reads CASSGQGVFTEAFF. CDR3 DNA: TGTGCCAGCAGCGGACAGGGGGTTTTCACTGAAGCTTTCTTT.

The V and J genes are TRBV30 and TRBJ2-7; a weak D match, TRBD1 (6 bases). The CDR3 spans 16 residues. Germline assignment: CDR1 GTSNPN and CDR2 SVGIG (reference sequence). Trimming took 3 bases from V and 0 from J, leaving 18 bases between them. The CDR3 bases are TGTGCCTGGAGCCGTATACAGGGCTTTTTCTCCTACGAGCAGTACTTC. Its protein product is CAWSRIQGFFSYEQYF. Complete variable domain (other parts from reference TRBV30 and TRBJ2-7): SQTIHQWPATLVQPVGSPLSLECTVEGTSNPNLYWYRQAAGRGLQLLFYSVGIGQISSEVPQNLSASRPQDRQFILSSKKLLLSDSGFYLCAWSRIQGFFSYEQYFGPGTRLTVT.

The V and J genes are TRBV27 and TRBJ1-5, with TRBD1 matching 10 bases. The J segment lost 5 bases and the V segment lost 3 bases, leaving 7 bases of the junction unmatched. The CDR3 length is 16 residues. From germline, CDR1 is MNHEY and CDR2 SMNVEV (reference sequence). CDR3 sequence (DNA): TGTGCCAGCAGTTTCGTGTGGGACAGGGGCCATCAGCCCCAGCATTTT. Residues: CASSFVWDRGHQPQHF.

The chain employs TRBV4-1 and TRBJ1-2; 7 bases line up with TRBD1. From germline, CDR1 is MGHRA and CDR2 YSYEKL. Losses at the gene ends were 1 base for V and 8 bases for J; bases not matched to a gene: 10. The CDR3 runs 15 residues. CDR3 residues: CASSQGAGGLKGYTF. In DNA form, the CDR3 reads TGCGCCAGCAGCCAAGGGGCAGGGGGGTTGAAGGGCTACACCTTC.

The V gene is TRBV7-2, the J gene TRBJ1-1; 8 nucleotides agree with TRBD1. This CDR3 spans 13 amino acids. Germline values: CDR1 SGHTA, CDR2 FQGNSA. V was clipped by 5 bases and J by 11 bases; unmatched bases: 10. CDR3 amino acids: CASSTRTGRAAFF. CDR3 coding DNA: TGTGCCAGCAGCACAAGGACAGGGCGGGCGGCTTTCTTT.

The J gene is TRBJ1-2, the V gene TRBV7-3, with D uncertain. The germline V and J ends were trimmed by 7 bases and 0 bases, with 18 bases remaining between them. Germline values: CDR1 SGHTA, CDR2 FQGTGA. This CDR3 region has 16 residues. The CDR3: CASTFPTGAPNYGYTF. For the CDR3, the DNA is TGTGCCAGCACTTTCCCAACGGGAGCACCTAACTATGGCTACACCTTC.

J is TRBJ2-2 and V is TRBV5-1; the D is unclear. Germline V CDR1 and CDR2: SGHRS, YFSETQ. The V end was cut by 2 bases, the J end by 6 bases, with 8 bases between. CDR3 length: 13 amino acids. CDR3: CASSFRESGELFF. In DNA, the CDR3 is TGCGCCAGCAGCTTCCGCGAGTCCGGGGAGCTGTTTTTT.

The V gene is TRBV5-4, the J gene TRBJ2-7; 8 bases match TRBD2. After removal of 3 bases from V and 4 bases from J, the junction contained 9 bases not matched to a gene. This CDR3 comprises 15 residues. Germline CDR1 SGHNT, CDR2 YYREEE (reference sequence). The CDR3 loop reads CASSSRAGVGYEQYF. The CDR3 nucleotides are TGTGCCAGCAGCTCAAGAGCGGGAGTGGGGTACGAGCAGTACTTC.

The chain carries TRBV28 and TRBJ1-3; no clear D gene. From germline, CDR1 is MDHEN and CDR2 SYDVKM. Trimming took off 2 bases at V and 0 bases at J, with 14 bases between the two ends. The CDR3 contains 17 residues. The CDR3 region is CASSLVQKRTSGNTIYF. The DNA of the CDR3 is TGTGCCAGCAGTTTAGTTCAAAAGAGAACCTCTGGAAACACCATATATTTT.

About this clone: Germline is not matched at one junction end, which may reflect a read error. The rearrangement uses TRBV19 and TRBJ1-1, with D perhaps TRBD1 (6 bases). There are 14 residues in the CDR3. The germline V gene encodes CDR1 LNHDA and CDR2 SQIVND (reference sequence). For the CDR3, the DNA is TGTGCCAGTAGTATGGGGGCGACGAACTCTGAAGCTTTCTTT. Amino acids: CASSMGATNSEAFF.

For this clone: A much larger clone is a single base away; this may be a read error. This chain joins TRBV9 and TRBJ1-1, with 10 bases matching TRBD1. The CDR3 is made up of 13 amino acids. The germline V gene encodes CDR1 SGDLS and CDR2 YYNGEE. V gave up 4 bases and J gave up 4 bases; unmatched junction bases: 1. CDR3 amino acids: CASSRTGGTEAFF. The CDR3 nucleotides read TGTGCCAGCAGCAGGACAGGGGGCACTGAAGCTTTCTTT.

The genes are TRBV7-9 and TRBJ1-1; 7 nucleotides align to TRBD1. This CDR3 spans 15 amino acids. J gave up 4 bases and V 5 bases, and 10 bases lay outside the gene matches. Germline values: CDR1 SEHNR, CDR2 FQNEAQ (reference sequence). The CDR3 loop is CASSRQGSYGTEAFF. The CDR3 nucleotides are TGTGCCAGCAGCCGACAGGGTAGTTATGGCACTGAAGCTTTCTTT.

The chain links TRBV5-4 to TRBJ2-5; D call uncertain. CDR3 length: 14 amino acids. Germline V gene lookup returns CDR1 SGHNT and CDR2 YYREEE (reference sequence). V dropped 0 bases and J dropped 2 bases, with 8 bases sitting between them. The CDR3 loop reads CASSLGTTQETQYF. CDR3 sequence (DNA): TGTGCCAGCAGCTTGGGAACTACACAAGAGACCCAGTACTTC.

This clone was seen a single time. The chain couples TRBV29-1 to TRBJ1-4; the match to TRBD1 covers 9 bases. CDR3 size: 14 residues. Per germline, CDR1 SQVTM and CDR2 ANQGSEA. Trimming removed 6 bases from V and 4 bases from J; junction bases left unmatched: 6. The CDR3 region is CSVLQGANNEKLFF. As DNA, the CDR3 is TGCAGCGTGTTACAGGGGGCAAATAATGAAAAACTGTTTTTT.

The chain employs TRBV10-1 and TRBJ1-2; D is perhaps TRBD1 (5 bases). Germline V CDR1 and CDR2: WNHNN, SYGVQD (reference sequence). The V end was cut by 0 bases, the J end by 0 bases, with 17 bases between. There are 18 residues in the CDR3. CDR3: CASSESPYRDRANYGYTF. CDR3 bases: TGCGCCAGCAGTGAGTCCCCGTACAGAGACAGAGCTAACTATGGCTACACCTTC.

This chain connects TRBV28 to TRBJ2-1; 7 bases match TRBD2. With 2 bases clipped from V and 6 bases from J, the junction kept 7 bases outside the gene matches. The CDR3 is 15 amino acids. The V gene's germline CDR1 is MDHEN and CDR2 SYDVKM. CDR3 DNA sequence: TGTGCCAGCAGTTTAATGGCGGGAGTCCGCAATGAGCAGTTCTTC. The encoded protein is CASSLMAGVRNEQFF.

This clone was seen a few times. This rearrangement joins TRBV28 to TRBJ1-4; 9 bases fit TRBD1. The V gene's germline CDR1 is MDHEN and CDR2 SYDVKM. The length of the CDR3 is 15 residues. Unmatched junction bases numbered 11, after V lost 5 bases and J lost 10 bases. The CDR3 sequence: CASSLRSAGQGKLFF. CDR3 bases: TGTGCCAGCAGTCTGCGGTCGGCGGGACAGGGAAAACTGTTTTTT.

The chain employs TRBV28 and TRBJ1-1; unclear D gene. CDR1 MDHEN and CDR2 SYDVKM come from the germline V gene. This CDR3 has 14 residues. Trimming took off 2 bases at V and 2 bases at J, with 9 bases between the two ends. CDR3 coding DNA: TGTGCCAGCAGTTTAATCCACTTCAACACTGAAGCTTTCTTT. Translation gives CASSLIHFNTEAFF.